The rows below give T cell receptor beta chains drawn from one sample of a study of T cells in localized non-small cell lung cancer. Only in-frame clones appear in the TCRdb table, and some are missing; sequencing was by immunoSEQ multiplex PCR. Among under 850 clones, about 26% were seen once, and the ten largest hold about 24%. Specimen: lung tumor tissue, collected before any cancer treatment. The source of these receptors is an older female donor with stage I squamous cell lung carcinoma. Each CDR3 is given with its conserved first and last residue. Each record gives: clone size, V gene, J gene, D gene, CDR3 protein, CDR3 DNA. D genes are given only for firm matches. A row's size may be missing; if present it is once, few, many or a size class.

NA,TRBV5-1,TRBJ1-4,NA,CASSLGQPNEKLFF,TGCGCCAGCAGCTTAGGACAGCCGAATGAAAAACTGTTTTTT
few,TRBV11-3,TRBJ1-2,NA,CASSKGPGHPGYGYTF,TGTGCCAGCAGCAAAGGGCCCGGACACCCCGGGTATGGCTACACCTTC
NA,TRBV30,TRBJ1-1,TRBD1,CAWSRTGGIWDTEAFF,TGTGCCTGGAGTAGGACAGGGGGTATTTGGGACACTGAAGCTTTCTTT
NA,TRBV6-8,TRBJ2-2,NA,CASSHFGQRPNTGELFF,TGTGCCAGCAGTCATTTCGGACAGCGGCCCAACACCGGGGAGCTGTTTTTT
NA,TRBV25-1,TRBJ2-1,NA,CASRDPTAGTSFF,TGTGCCAGCAGGGATCCAACTGCCGGGACATCGTTCTTC
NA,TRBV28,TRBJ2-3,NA,CASSPLGVDTQYF,TGTGCCAGCAGCCCTCTGGGAGTGGATACGCAGTATTTT
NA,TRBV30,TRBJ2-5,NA,CAWSVLVAGRGETQYF,TGTGCCTGGAGTGTACTTGTAGCCGGCAGGGGAGAGACCCAGTACTTC
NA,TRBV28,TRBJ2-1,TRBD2,CASTPSGGANNEQFF,TGTGCCAGCACCCCTAGCGGGGGGGCCAACAATGAGCAGTTCTTC
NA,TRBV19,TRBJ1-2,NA,CASSAGLNGYTF,TGTGCCAGTAGTGCGGGACTTAATGGCTACACCTTC
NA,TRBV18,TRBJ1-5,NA,CASSPTLTGPRDNQPQHF,TGTGCCAGCTCGCCAACCCTTACAGGTCCTAGGGACAATCAGCCCCAGCATTTT
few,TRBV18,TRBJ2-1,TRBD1,CASSPDRGGNEQFF,TGTGCCAGCTCACCGGACAGGGGCGGCAATGAGCAGTTCTTC
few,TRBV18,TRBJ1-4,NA,CASSPSGAREKLFF,TGTGCCAGCTCACCATCGGGGGCCCGTGAAAAACTGTTTTTT
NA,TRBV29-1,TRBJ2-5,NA,CSVRTVQETQYF,TGCAGCGTTCGGACAGTCCAAGAGACCCAGTACTTC
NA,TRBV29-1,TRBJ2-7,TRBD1,CSVVKTGERLYEQYF,TGCAGCGTGGTTAAAACAGGGGAGCGACTTTACGAGCAGTACTTC
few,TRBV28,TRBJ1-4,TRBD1,CASSDRGQANEKLFF,TGTGCCAGCAGCGACAGGGGGCAAGCTAATGAAAAACTGTTTTTT
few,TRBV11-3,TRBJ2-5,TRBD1,CASSPRDSRTGETQYF,TGTGCCAGCAGCCCTCGGGACAGCCGGACGGGGGAGACCCAGTACTTC
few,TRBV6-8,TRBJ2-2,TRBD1,CASSYSMLGQGDGELFF,TGTGCCAGCAGTTACTCGATGCTAGGACAGGGGGACGGGGAGCTGTTTTTT
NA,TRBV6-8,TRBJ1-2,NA,CASSPTGQAYGYTF,TGTGCCAGCAGCCCGACGGGGCAGGCCTATGGCTACACCTTC
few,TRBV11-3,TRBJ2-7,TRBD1,CARSLGDRGSYEQYF,TGTGCCAGAAGCTTAGGGGACAGGGGGTCCTACGAGCAGTACTTC
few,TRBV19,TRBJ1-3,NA,CASSTDRRRSGNTIYF,TGTGCCAGTAGTACCGACAGGCGTCGCTCTGGAAACACCATATATTTT
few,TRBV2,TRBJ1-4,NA,CASLRTGNEKLFF,TGTGCCAGCCTGAGAACAGGCAATGAAAAACTGTTTTTT
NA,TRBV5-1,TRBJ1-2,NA,CASSLVGTGDGYTF,TGCGCCAGCAGCTTGGTCGGAACCGGTGATGGCTACACCTTC
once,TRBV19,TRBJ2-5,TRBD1,CASSIGAGGYQETQYF,TGTGCCAGTAGTATAGGGGCAGGGGGTTACCAAGAGACCCAGTACTTC
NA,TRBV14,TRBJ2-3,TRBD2,CASSRWTSGGSTDTQYF,TGTGCCAGCAGCCGCTGGACTAGCGGGGGTAGCACAGATACGCAGTATTTT
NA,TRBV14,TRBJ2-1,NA,CASSQSRVSYRDEQFF,TGTGCCAGCAGCCAGTCCCGAGTATCGTATAGAGATGAGCAGTTCTTC
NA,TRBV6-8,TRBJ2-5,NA,CASRSDRYQETQYF,TGTGCCAGCAGATCCGACAGGTACCAAGAGACCCAGTACTTC
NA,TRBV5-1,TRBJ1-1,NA,CVAREGPGTTEAFF,TGCGTCGCGAGAGAGGGGCCGGGTACGACTGAAGCTTTCTTT
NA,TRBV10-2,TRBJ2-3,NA,CASSEPTGRTDTQYF,TGCGCCAGCAGTGAACCAACAGGGAGGACAGATACGCAGTATTTT
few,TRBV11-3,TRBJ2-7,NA,CASSLGPYRTYEQYF,TGTGCCAGCAGCTTGGGTCCCTACAGAACCTACGAGCAGTACTTC
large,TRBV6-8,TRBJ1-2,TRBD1,CASSYQGAVGYTF,TGTGCCAGCAGTTACCAGGGGGCGGTAGGCTACACCTTC
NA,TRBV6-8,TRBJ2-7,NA,CASSSGQRPGEQYF,TGTGCCAGCAGTTCCGGACAGAGGCCGGGCGAGCAGTACTTC
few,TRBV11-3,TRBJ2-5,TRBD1,CASSLVQQGTQETQYF,TGTGCCAGCAGCTTAGTACAACAGGGGACCCAAGAGACCCAGTACTTC
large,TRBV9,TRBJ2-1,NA,CASSDALIGSSYNEQFF,TGTGCCAGCAGCGACGCCCTCATTGGGAGCTCCTACAATGAGCAGTTCTTC
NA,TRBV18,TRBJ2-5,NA,CASSPGHQETQYF,TGTGCCAGCTCACCAGGGCACCAAGAGACCCAGTACTTC
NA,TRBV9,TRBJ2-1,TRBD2,CASSVSSGGYNEQFF,TGTGCCAGCAGCGTATCCAGCGGGGGGTACAATGAGCAGTTCTTC
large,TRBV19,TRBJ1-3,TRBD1,CASKTGEGFSSGNTIYF,TGTGCCAGTAAAACAGGGGAAGGGTTTTCCTCTGGAAACACCATATATTTT
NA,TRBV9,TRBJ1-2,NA,CASSVGLPLYGYTF,TGTGCCAGCAGCGTAGGACTTCCGCTATATGGCTACACCTTC
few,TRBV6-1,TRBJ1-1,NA,CASSEARGVGNTEAFF,TGTGCCAGCAGTGAAGCTCGGGGAGTCGGGAACACTGAAGCTTTCTTT
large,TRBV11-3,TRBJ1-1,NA,CASSLDSRTTEAFF,TGTGCCAGCAGCTTAGACAGCCGAACAACTGAAGCTTTCTTT
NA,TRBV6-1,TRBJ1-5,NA,CASSEASERGYQPQHF,TGTGCCAGCAGTGAAGCGTCAGAGAGGGGGTATCAGCCCCAGCATTTT
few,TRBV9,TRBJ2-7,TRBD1,CASQGQTLSPQYF,TGTGCCAGCCAGGGACAGACCCTTTCGCCGCAGTACTTC
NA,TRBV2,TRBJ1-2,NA,CASNLRKTYGYTF,TGTGCCAGCAATCTACGAAAGACCTATGGCTACACCTTC
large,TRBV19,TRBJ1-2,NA,CASSMRYGGNYGYTF,TGTGCCAGTAGTATGCGATACGGGGGAAACTATGGCTACACCTTC
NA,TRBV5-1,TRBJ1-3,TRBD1,CASRVDPGTGLNTIYF,TGCGCCAGCAGGGTCGATCCGGGGACAGGACTAAACACCATATATTTT
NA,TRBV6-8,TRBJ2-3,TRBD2,CASSESRGADTQYF,TGTGCCAGCAGCGAAAGTCGGGGGGCAGATACGCAGTATTTT
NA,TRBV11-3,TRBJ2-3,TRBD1,CASSLGPGTGVNTQYF,TGTGCCAGCAGCTTAGGCCCCGGGACAGGGGTAAATACGCAGTATTTT
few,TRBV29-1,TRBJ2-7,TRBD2,CSVRTSAYEQYF,TGCAGCGTCCGGACTAGCGCCTACGAGCAGTACTTC
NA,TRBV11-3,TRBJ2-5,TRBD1,CASSLKRGPWYQETQYF,TGTGCCAGCAGCTTGAAAAGGGGGCCATGGTACCAAGAGACCCAGTACTTC
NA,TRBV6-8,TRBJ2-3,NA,CASSLVRTDTQYF,TGTGCCAGCAGTTTAGTTCGGACAGATACGCAGTATTTT
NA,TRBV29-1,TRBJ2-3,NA,CSVGQGGDTQYF,TGCAGCGTTGGACAGGGAGGAGATACGCAGTATTTT
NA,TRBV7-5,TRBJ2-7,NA,CASTEEGAPYEQYF,TGTGCCAGCACGGAGGAGGGGGCTCCCTACGAGCAGTACTTC
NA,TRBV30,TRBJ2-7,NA,CASSRAGEQYF,TGTGCCTCATCCAGGGCCGGGGAGCAGTACTTC
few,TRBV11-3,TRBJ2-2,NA,CASTRRPRGRGTGELFF,TGTGCCAGCACCCGGCGCCCCAGGGGGAGGGGCACCGGGGAGCTGTTTTTT
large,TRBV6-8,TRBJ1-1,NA,CASSDRMGTEAFF,TGTGCCAGCAGTGACAGGATGGGAACTGAAGCTTTCTTT